Given below is one T cell receptor beta chain in context. This sample is part of a study of blood T cell repertoires in COVID-19. About the study: The cDNA or gDNA used as material had been derived from T cells, B-cell-depleted T cells, or PBMCs.

Sequencing used immunoSEQ multiplex PCR; TCRdb keeps in-frame clones, though not all of them. This sample has about 200,000 clones; about nine tenths occur once, and the top ten carry 0.6% to 1%. The receptor was derived from a woman between 70 and 85 years old with acute or convalescent COVID-19. The sequenced material came from peripheral blood.

The CDR3 sequence: CSVGDRGQNTGELFF. The CDR3 DNA follows: TGCAGCGTTGGCGACAGGGGACAGAACACCGGGGAGCTGTTTTTT. The chain has TRBV29-1 and TRBJ2-2; 8 positions agree with TRBD1. The CDR3 has 15 amino acids. V dropped 4 bases and J dropped 1; count of bases not matched to a gene: 5. The germline V gene has CDR1 SQVTM and CDR2 ANQGSEA.